The 18 T cell receptor beta chains reported below all come from one sample, sequenced in a study of cytomegalovirus exposure and HLA in healthy donors. The primer mix had 60 Vbeta and 13 Jbeta primers. Sequencing was performed with immunoSEQ multiplex PCR; in TCRdb, only in-frame clones are kept and a portion is missing. The sample lists about 91,000 clones; just under 80% were seen once. Material: PBMCs. The receptors derive from a male donor in good health and CMV-seropositive.

This chain joins TRBV6-1 and TRBJ2-7, with a tentative D call TRBD2 (6 bases). There are 14 residues in the CDR3. V was trimmed by 5 bases and J by 4 bases, leaving 15 bases between them. The germline V gene has CDR1 MNHNS and CDR2 SASEGT. CDR3 loop: CASSWREYLYEQYF. CDR3 in DNA: TGTGCCAGCAGTTGGAGGGAGTACTTGTACGAGCAGTACTTC.

This rearrangement joins TRBV28 to TRBJ1-4, with D maybe TRBD1 (5 bases). With 6 bases removed from V and 4 bases from J, the gap between germline ends came to 27 bases. This CDR3 region has 19 residues. The germline CDR1 and CDR2 sequences are MDHEN and SYDVKM. The CDR3 loop reads CASSNPLTTLQADNEKLFF. The CDR3 nucleotides read TGTGCCAGCAGCAATCCCCTGACGACTCTACAGGCAGATAATGAAAAACTGTTTTTT.

The V gene is TRBV7-3, the J gene TRBJ1-1; the D is unclear. Germline CDR1 is SGHTA and CDR2 is FQGTGA. This CDR3 region has 13 residues. Trimming took off 3 bases at V and 6 bases at J, with 11 bases between the two ends. The CDR3 here is CASSFSHPAEAFF. CDR3 DNA sequence: TGTGCCAGCAGCTTTAGTCACCCTGCTGAAGCTTTCTTT.

This clone has only a few counts. J is TRBJ1-1 and V is TRBV28; D is ambiguous. The germline CDR1 and CDR2 sequences are MDHEN and SYDVKM. V was shortened by 4 bases and J by 2 bases, with 8 bases between the two germline ends. The CDR3 totals 13 residues. Here the CDR3 DNA reads TGTGCCAGCAGTTGGACGGGAAACACTGAAGCTTTCTTT. This sequence encodes CASSWTGNTEAFF.

The chain links TRBV11-2 to TRBJ2-3; D is uncertain. Trimming left V 2 bases short and J 0 bases short, with 12 bases between. CDR3 size: 16 residues. Germline assignment: CDR1 SGHAT and CDR2 FQNNGV. CDR3 DNA: TGTGCCAGCAGCTTACCTCCTATCCCTAGCACAGATACGCAGTATTTT. Protein product: CASSLPPIPSTDTQYF.

This clone was recorded many times. The limits of the CDR3 on the DNA are not certain, so only TCRdb's listed CDR3 is given. The chain carries TRBV21-1 and TRBJ1-3; no DNA check was done on the table's D call, TRBD1. TRBV21-1 represents a pseudogene. Inclusive of both ends, the CDR3 amounts to 20 amino acids. CDR3: CASIRRWVGQGAHSGNTIYF.

The rearrangement joins TRBV10-1 to TRBJ1-6; D not certain. Germline values: CDR1 WNHNN, CDR2 SYGVQD (reference sequence). This CDR3 region has 14 residues. Trimming stripped 4 bases from V and 8 bases from J, with 12 bases between. DNA for the CDR3: TGCGCCAGCAGTGGACGACGGCGGGATTCACCCCTCCACTTT. It specifies CASSGRRRDSPLHF.

The V and J genes are TRBV6-5 and TRBJ2-3, with a weak D call TRBD2 (7 bases). Germline V gives CDR1 MNHEY, CDR2 SVGAGI. V was cut by 4 bases and J by 3 bases, with 17 bases left in between. The CDR3 contains 16 residues. Written as DNA, the CDR3 is TGTGCCAGCAGTTCCCGGGGGGCGGGGCCTACAGATACGCAGTATTTT. Amino acids: CASSSRGAGPTDTQYF.

The rearrangement links TRBV7-3 to TRBJ1-1; D is perhaps TRBD1 (5 bases). The CDR3 consists of 15 residues. Trimming cost V 5 bases and J 1 base, with 14 bases left between them. Germline V CDR1 and CDR2: SGHTA, FQGTGA. CDR3 sequence reads: CASSTQTDPNTEAFF. The CDR3 nucleotides read TGTGCCAGCAGCACCCAGACAGACCCGAACACTGAAGCTTTCTTT.

This chain connects TRBV2 to TRBJ1-5, with D maybe TRBD1 (5 bases). Trimming stripped 3 bases from V and 2 bases from J, with 8 bases between. Germline loops: CDR1 SNHLY, CDR2 FYNNEI. This CDR3 comprises 14 residues. CDR3 loop: CASSERRGNQPQHF. The CDR3 region has the DNA TGTGCCAGCAGTGAGCGCAGGGGCAATCAGCCCCAGCATTTT.

This clone appeared a few times. The V gene is TRBV12-5, the J gene TRBJ1-1; 7 bases line up with TRBD1. V trimming: 8 bases; J trimming: 4 bases; junction bases outside the gene matches: 7. CDR1 LGHNT and CDR2 FRNRAP come from the germline V gene. The CDR3 has 13 residues. CDR3 residues: CASQRQGGTEAFF. The CDR3 DNA reads TGTGCTAGTCAGAGACAGGGAGGCACTGAAGCTTTCTTT.

This chain uses TRBV19 with TRBJ2-1; 13 bases are shared with TRBD2. This CDR3 has 16 amino acids. Trimming removed 3 bases from V and 7 bases from J; junction bases left unmatched: 6. Germline CDR1 is LNHDA and CDR2 is SQIVND (reference sequence). The CDR3 DNA reads TGTGCCAGTAGTATCCCACTAGCGGGAGGGCATAATGAGCAGTTCTTC. It specifies CASSIPLAGGHNEQFF. Full variable domain (remainder filled in from reference TRBV19 and TRBJ2-1): DGGITQSPKYLFRKEGQNVTLSCEQNLNHDAMYWYRQDPGQGLRLIYYSQIVNDFQKGDIAEGYSVSREKKESFPLTVTSAQKNPTAFYLCASSIPLAGGHNEQFFGPGTRLTVL.

This clone was picked up one time. This chain links TRBV28 with TRBJ2-3, with 7 bases matching TRBD2. The CDR3 is 15 residues long. From germline, CDR1 is MDHEN and CDR2 SYDVKM. Trimming took 3 bases from V and 2 from J; bases not matched to a gene: 5. The CDR3 reads CASSFGSGYTDTQYF. In nucleotides, the CDR3 is TGTGCCAGCAGTTTTGGTAGCGGGTACACAGATACGCAGTATTTT.

The chain has TRBV28 and TRBJ2-5, with D possibly being TRBD2 (6 bases). Germline V gives CDR1 MDHEN, CDR2 SYDVKM. The CDR3 is 16 amino acids. V was pared by 10 bases and J by 2 bases, with 23 bases between. The DNA for the CDR3 is TGTGCCATCGAGGGCCCCGGGGGAGACTTACAAGAGACCCAGTACTTC. Protein: CAIEGPGGDLQETQYF.

The sample holds one count of this clone. The V and J genes are TRBV11-2 and TRBJ1-3; 7 nucleotides agree with TRBD1. Germline assignment: CDR1 SGHAT and CDR2 FQNNGV. The CDR3 is 15 amino acids. V lost 2 bases and J lost 6; bases outside the gene matches: 7. The CDR3, as DNA: TGTGCCAGCAGCTTACGGAACAGGGGCGAAAACACCATATATTTT. The encoded protein is CASSLRNRGENTIYF. Filled out from reference TRBV11-2 and TRBJ1-3, the complete variable domain reads EAGVAQSPRYKIIEKRQSVAFWCNPISGHATLYWYQQILGQGPKLLIQFQNNGVVDDSQLPKDRFSAERLKGVDSTLKIQPAKLEDSAVYLCASSLRNRGENTIYFGEGSWLTVV.

This clone was observed a few times. J is TRBJ2-3 and V is TRBV7-9; 9 bases are shared with TRBD2. This CDR3 contains 19 residues. Germline V gene data show CDR1 as SEHNR and CDR2 as FQNEAQ (reference sequence). J lost 6 bases, V lost 4 bases, and 20 bases had no gene match. The CDR3 DNA is TGTGCCAGCAGCTCCTACGGGTCGGCTGGGGGACTAGCTTTTGATACGCAGTATTTT. This codes for CASSSYGSAGGLAFDTQYF.

This clone was recorded once. The CDR3 region is CASSPAGEATYEQYF. CDR3 DNA sequence: TGTGCCAGCAGCCCGGCGGGGGAAGCTACCTACGAGCAGTACTTC. The chain uses TRBV7-9 and TRBJ2-7; 7 bases line up with TRBD2. Germline V lookup: CDR1 SEHNR, CDR2 FQNEAQ (reference sequence). J gave up 2 bases and V 5 bases, and 9 bases lay outside the gene matches. This CDR3 contains 15 residues.

The gene calls are TRBV28 and TRBJ2-7; 8 bases agree with TRBD2. V shed 7 bases and J 4 bases; nucleotides not matched to a gene: 9. The V gene's germline CDR1 is MDHEN and CDR2 SYDVKM. The CDR3 spans 14 residues. The CDR3 coding sequence is TGTGCCAGCATGACCCCGGGACTAGTTTACGAGCAGTACTTC. Residues: CASMTPGLVYEQYF.